Listed here are 9 T cell receptor beta chains from one sample, sequenced in a study of cytomegalovirus exposure and HLA in healthy donors. Primers for the PCR totalled 60 Vbeta and 13 Jbeta. Libraries were prepared by immunoSEQ multiplex PCR; TCRdb keeps only in-frame clonotypes and omits some of them. The sample lists roughly 130,000 clones, more than 70% occurring once. Sequencing input: PBMCs. These TCRs come from a human donor in good health.

On this clone: Relative to the germline gene, one junction end is altered; a read error may explain this. This rearrangement joins TRBV5-6 to TRBJ1-2, with 8 nucleotides matching TRBD1. The CDR3 has 16 residues. In germline, CDR1 is SGHDT, CDR2 YYEEEE. CDR3 region: CASSYLTGGGFYRYTF. The CDR3 DNA sequence: TGTGCCAGCAGCTACCTTACAGGGGGAGGGTTCTATCGCTACACCTTC.

The chain recombines TRBV5-1 with TRBJ1-6; 7 bases map to TRBD1. CDR1 and CDR2 (germline): SGHRS, YFSETQ. This CDR3 spans 19 amino acids. The junction had 22 bases not matched to a gene; V was cut back by 4 bases and J by 9 bases. The CDR3 region has the DNA TGCGCCAGCAGCCTAACCTTCTGGGACAACTCAGGGGGTAGTTCACCCCTCCACTTT. Encoded protein: CASSLTFWDNSGGSSPLHF.

The genes are TRBV6-6 and TRBJ1-4; 7 bases agree with TRBD1. The ends lost 4 bases at V and 3 bases at J; junction bases unmatched: 5. In germline, CDR1 is MNHNY, CDR2 SVGAGI (reference sequence). CDR3 length equals 15 residues. This chain's CDR3 is CASSFRQGPNEKLFF. For the CDR3, the DNA is TGTGCCAGCAGTTTTAGACAGGGACCTAATGAAAAACTGTTTTTT.

The chain is built from TRBV6-1 and TRBJ2-5; TRBD1 matches at 8 bases. The CDR3 runs 16 residues. V was pared by 3 bases and J by 5 bases, with 11 bases of the junction left unmatched. In germline, CDR1 is MNHNS, CDR2 SASEGT. The DNA for the CDR3 is TGTGCCAGCAGTGATCCGAGGCCGGACAGGGCGGAGACCCAGTACTTC. This gives the protein CASSDPRPDRAETQYF.

This clone was recorded once. CDR3 loop: CASSRGFGSRRQPQHF. The CDR3, as DNA: TGTGCCAGCAGTAGGGGCTTTGGGTCACGGCGCCAGCCCCAGCATTTT. This rearrangement joins TRBV27 to TRBJ1-5, with a possible D match to TRBD1 (5 bases). Trimming shortened V by 5 bases and J by 7 bases, and 21 bases separated the two germline ends. The CDR3 loop spans 16 amino acids. Germline lookup yields CDR1 MNHEY and CDR2 SMNVEV (reference sequence).

The rearrangement uses TRBV19 and TRBJ1-1; D gene ambiguous. Germline V gives CDR1 LNHDA, CDR2 SQIVND (reference sequence). This CDR3 region has 14 residues. The germline V and J ends were trimmed by 1 base and 2 bases, with 8 bases remaining between them. This CDR3 reads CASSIGSSNTEAFF. The CDR3 DNA follows: TGTGCCAGTAGTATAGGCTCTAGTAACACTGAAGCTTTCTTT.

The CDR3 here is CASSLGQTLHNEQFF. The CDR3 DNA follows: TGTGCCAGCAGCTTGGGACAGACTCTTCACAATGAGCAGTTCTTC. V is TRBV5-6 and J is TRBJ2-1; D possibly corresponds to TRBD1 (5 bases). The CDR3 contains 15 residues. The ends were cut back, 0 bases at V and 5 bases at J, with 12 bases in the middle. Germline values: CDR1 SGHDT, CDR2 YYEEEE.

The V and J genes are TRBV13 and TRBJ2-1; 12 nucleotides line up with TRBD2. Germline V gene data show CDR1 as PRHDT and CDR2 as FYEKMQ (reference sequence). The length of the CDR3 is 16 residues. Trimming took 5 bases from V and 4 from J; bases not matched to a gene: 6. The CDR3 reads CASSPSGGDRYNEQFF. In DNA, the CDR3 is TGTGCCAGCAGCCCTAGCGGGGGGGATCGATACAATGAGCAGTTCTTC. Full variable domain (missing parts from reference TRBV13 and TRBJ2-1): AAGVIQSPRHLIKEKRETATLKCYPIPRHDTVYWYQQGPGQDPQFLISFYEKMQSDKGSIPDRFSAQQFSDYHSELNMSSLELGDSALYFCASSPSGGDRYNEQFFGPGTRLTVL.

The rearrangement links TRBV2 to TRBJ2-1, with TRBD1 identical over 7 bases. Germline values: CDR1 SNHLY, CDR2 FYNNEI. V was clipped by 3 bases and J by 4 bases; unmatched bases: 3. CDR3 length equals 14 residues. In DNA, the CDR3 is TGTGCCAGCAGTGATCGGACAGGATACAATGAGCAGTTCTTC. Its translation: CASSDRTGYNEQFF. The whole variable domain, filled in from reference TRBV2 and TRBJ2-1, reads EPEVTQTPSHQVTQMGQEVILRCVPISNHLYFYWYRQILGQKVEFLVSFYNNEISEKSEIFDDQFSVERPDGSNFTLKIRSTKLEDSAMYFCASSDRTGYNEQFFGPGTRLTVL.